The T cell receptor (beta chain) under discussion was sequenced for a study of T-cell reconstitution after alpha-beta-depleted transplantation in children. Notes on the study in general: Where alpha-beta T cells came from about two months after transplant was reportedly several hundred expanded graft clones. T-cell counts and diversity were attributed mostly to newly produced T cells one year after transplant. Some patients' high day-60 TCRbeta diversity was traced to surviving recipient T cells and thymic progenitors.

Trimming took 5 bases from V and 6 from J; bases not matched to a gene: 8. The CDR3 spans 15 residues. Looked up from germline, CDR1 is SGHAT and CDR2 is FQNNGV. In its sample, this clonotype was seen a few times. The target antigen is unknown. The library targeted TCRbeta and was prepared with unique molecular identifiers. Each CDR3 protein is one row after TCRdb ran MiXCR on the PCR reads. The table includes about 180,000 distinct CDR3 sequences, over 8.5% detected once. The TCR comes from a boy between 2 and 15 years old with acute myeloid leukemia, due to receive a stem cell transplant. This chain connects TRBV11-2 to TRBJ2-3; 10 bases match TRBD2. Sequenced here: PBMCs, sampled before TCRalphabeta/CD19-depleted stem cell transplant. CDR3 amino acids: CASSQLLAGTDTQYF. The CDR3 nucleotides are TGTGCCAGCAGCCAACTACTAGCGGGGACGGATACGCAGTATTTT.